These T cell receptor beta chains were read from a single sample in a study of molecular identifiers for immune sequencing clone quantification. MiXCR, applied by TCRdb to the PCR reads, yields one record per CDR3 protein. This sample has approximately 550,000 distinct CDR3 sequences; approximately 25% occur once, and the top ten carry over 0.6%. The specimen sequenced was naive CD8+ T cells from blood, with Jurkat cell RNA spiked in. All receptors come from a human donor in good health. Some libraries in this study had Jurkat cell RNA spiked in. Each CDR3 is given with its conserved first and last residue.

>TRBJ2-1|TRBV19
CASSIAGRRHEQFF
>TRBJ2-3|TRBV12-5
CASGLAGRRITDTQYF
>TRBJ1-2|TRBV14
CASSRVAGVAYGYTF
>TRBJ1-2|TRBV7-9
CASSLGTLYGYTF
>TRBJ2-2|TRBV19
CASSWGTGGNTGELFF
>TRBJ2-6|TRBV7-9
CARSPQGASGANVLTF
>TRBJ1-3|TRBV4-2
CASSETGGDGNTIYF
>TRBJ1-1|TRBV7-9
CASSENRIMNTEAFF
>TRBJ2-7|TRBV20-1
CSAISSTSGRAYEQYF
>TRBJ2-5|TRBV20-1
CSVRATGRALVPETQYF
>TRBJ2-3|TRBV4-3
CASSQDGLAGGYGTDAQYF
>TRBJ2-3|TRBV9
CASNGRGFTDTQYF
>TRBJ1-5|TRBV12-3/TRBV12-4
CASRPGTALYQPQHF
>TRBJ1-5|TRBV20-1
CSANEKGQHSVGDQPQHF
>TRBJ1-2|TRBV12-3/TRBV12-4
CASSTTGSYGYTF
>TRBJ2-7|TRBV25-1
CASSALRRGGYEQYF
>TRBJ2-1|TRBV11-2
CARRPRAITCNEQFF
>TRBJ1-5|TRBV4-1
CASSQDNRANQPQHF
>TRBJ2-3|TRBV20-1
CSARDPKGAGQLTDTQYF
>TRBJ2-7|TRBV9
CASSVQGGSSYEQYF
>TRBJ1-3|TRBV11-2
CASSPGRNSGNTIYF
>TRBJ1-1|TRBV20-1
CSARDYQFAFF
>TRBJ2-3|TRBV5-5
CASSFDSGGYTDTQYF
>TRBJ2-7|TRBV7-8
CASSPSGRVYEQYF
>TRBJ1-6|TRBV7-9
CASNSDGQGYSPLHF
>TRBJ2-3|TRBV24-1
CATSDRSPGLEHQYF
>TRBJ1-5|TRBV27
CASSLFEGNQPQHF
>TRBJ2-3|TRBV11-3
CASSSRTDARGTDTQYF
>TRBJ2-5|TRBV7-6
CVSSLAGQFQRTQYF
>TRBJ2-7|TRBV4-3
CASSQGTPPYEQYF
>TRBJ2-5|TRBV12-3/TRBV12-4
CASTGGAEETQYF
>TRBJ2-1|TRBV7-9
CAIDPYNEQFF
>TRBJ2-3|TRBV7-9
CASSSGWGGVRADTQYF
>TRBJ2-1|TRBV11-2
CASSLDLGAADEQFF
>TRBJ2-3|TRBV9
CASSVADPFIFTDTQYF
>TRBJ2-7|TRBV5-1
CASSLALAGEQYF
>TRBJ1-5|TRBV4-1
CASSQDHSFSNQPQHF
>TRBJ2-5|TRBV5-1
CASSLATSVETQYF
>TRBJ1-1|TRBV28
CASTSHGGRGQESTEAFF
>TRBJ2-5|TRBV3-1
CASSQDISDGYQETQYF
>TRBJ2-1|TRBV7-2
CASSLDSAVEQFF
>TRBJ2-5|TRBV10-3
CAIGEFRDDRTQYF
>TRBJ2-7|TRBV10-3
CAISDVDNTYEQYF
>TRBJ2-7|TRBV10-3
CAISPTGGSGYYEQYF
>TRBJ1-3|TRBV7-2
CASSLVSGQGLGNTKYF
>TRBJ2-3|TRBV7-6
CASSLEGGGGAADTQYF
>TRBJ2-4|TRBV7-9
CASSLSAEYIQYF
>TRBJ2-1|TRBV30
CAWSLEDEQFF
>TRBJ2-3|TRBV7-9
CASSAVVRSGTDTQYF
>TRBJ2-3|TRBV4-1
CASSQVPGSSTDTQYF
>TRBJ2-7|TRBV7-9
CASSLVLHEQYF
>TRBJ1-5|TRBV4-1
CASSQESVDSNQPQHF
>TRBJ2-3|TRBV27
CASSNSDTQYF